The clone carrying this T cell receptor (beta chain) was counted many times. This entry is derived from a study of human T cells and chemical hapten exposure. TCRdb reprocessed the RACE reads with MiXCR, giving one entry per CDR3 protein. The top ten hold under 1.5% of the sample, which has around 130,000 distinct CDR3 sequences, approximately 10% seen once. The germline V gene encodes CDR1 MDHEN and CDR2 SYDVKM. V was trimmed by 6 bases and J by 0 bases, leaving 7 bases between them. The CDR3 is 13 amino acids. Time point in this sample: patch test 2, 6 weeks after DPC sensitization. Treatment here: therapeutic diphenylcyclopropenone sensitization with weekly scalp DPC.

The clonotype was recovered from a woman in her forties or fifties with alopecia areata. Some clones in this sample may be carry-over from other donors' samples. The chain links TRBV28 to TRBJ2-3; D uncertain. The specimen was whole blood, collected in connection with sensitization to the hapten diphenylcyclopropenone (DPC). CDR3 nucleotides: TGTGCCAGCAGCCCGGACAGCACAGATACGCAGTATTTT. Protein: CASSPDSTDTQYF.